This is a list of T cell receptor beta chains from one sample in a study of tumor-infiltrating lymphocytes in oesophageal squamous cell carcinoma. In TCRdb, the PCR reads were re-called with MiXCR into one record per CDR3 protein. The sample consists of around 19,000 distinct CDR3 sequences, 40% to 55% of them appearing once. The sample comprised normal esophageal tissue next to the tumor. The origin of the receptors is a female donor with esophageal squamous cell carcinoma. The CDR3 runs from the conserved cysteine through the conserved F or W. A D gene is named only where the DNA matches it firmly.

CASSPPSDPYNEQFF | - | TRBJ2-1 | TRBV12-3/TRBV12-4
CATSDRGSQQPQHF | - | TRBJ1-5 | TRBV24-1
CASSPGLAGGNEQFF | TRBD2 | - | TRBV11-3
CASSYSILRSPRRTDTQYF | - | TRBJ2-3 | TRBV6-6
CASSAEDGGWNEQFF | - | TRBJ2-1 | TRBV7-9
CATEGMNTEAFF | - | TRBJ1-1 | TRBV6-1
CASGSRTSGKGEQYF | TRBD2 | - | TRBV12-5
CASSLVFGGQETQYF | - | TRBJ2-5 | TRBV12-3/TRBV12-4
CASSQGGQRPTDTQYF | - | TRBJ2-3 | TRBV3-1
CASSYTPSGRNEQFF | TRBD2 | - | TRBV6-8
CASSQSFSGPGLPYEQYF | - | TRBJ2-7 | TRBV3-1
CASSLVSSGRETQYF | TRBD2 | TRBJ2-5 | TRBV7-8
CASSLGLGPYEQYF | - | - | TRBV7-3
CASSLGTATNEKLFF | TRBD1 | TRBJ1-4 | TRBV7-6
CASSLDTSVYNEQFF | TRBD2 | TRBJ2-1 | TRBV5-3
CASSMISSNEQYF | - | - | TRBV7-9
CASSNRGLAGDEQYF | - | TRBJ1-6 | TRBV12-3/TRBV12-4
CASRKIENTEAFF | - | TRBJ1-1 | TRBV27
CASSSGGSGANVLTF | TRBD1 | TRBJ2-6 | TRBV28
CASSYSRPDTQYF | - | TRBJ2-3 | TRBV6-6
CASSQRDSQNYGYTF | - | TRBJ1-2 | TRBV4-1
CASSLGENTEAFF | - | TRBJ1-1 | TRBV7-6
CASSLDSGRGSNEQFF | TRBD2 | TRBJ2-1 | TRBV7-2
CASSLLAGEYNEQFF | TRBD2 | TRBJ2-1 | TRBV7-3
CASSFQTSGSSNEQFF | TRBD2 | - | TRBV6-8
CASSLPSEVREQYF | - | TRBJ2-7 | TRBV7-2
CASSRGGSYEQYF | TRBD2 | TRBJ2-7 | TRBV5-4
CASSQDAGLAGVRQFF | TRBD2 | TRBJ2-1 | TRBV4-3
CASSSLGGNTGELFF | - | TRBJ2-2 | TRBV5-6
CASRRDRGTDTQYF | TRBD1 | TRBJ2-3 | TRBV27
CASSLRGSGGFNYGYTF | - | TRBJ1-2 | TRBV27
CASSLVRTSRTPSTDTQYF | - | TRBJ2-3 | TRBV7-2
CASSPRWQGRNSPLHF | - | TRBJ1-6 | TRBV11-2
CAISDNWKAKNIQYF | - | TRBJ2-4 | TRBV10-3
CASGFPRRVVTEAFF | - | TRBJ1-1 | TRBV12-5
CASSSPSDTQYF | - | TRBJ2-3 | TRBV6-1
CASSTGGAYEQYF | - | TRBJ1-1 | TRBV7-9
CASNPGYNEQFF | - | TRBJ2-1 | TRBV10-3
CASSQVFPTGRRETQYF | - | TRBJ2-5 | TRBV4-1
CASSQGQRTDTQYF | TRBD1 | TRBJ2-7 | TRBV7-6
CASSIGWGSSYNEQFF | - | TRBJ2-1 | TRBV19
CASSPLTAGNEKLFF | - | TRBJ1-4 | TRBV7-2
CASSPGQGFGELYF | TRBD1 | TRBJ2-3 | TRBV7-6
CATSDTTRSGANVLTF | - | TRBJ2-6 | TRBV24-1
CASSLHWGLGYEQYF | - | TRBJ2-7 | TRBV7-9
CASSLEWFNQPQHF | - | TRBJ1-5 | TRBV7-9
CASSFAASVADTQYF | - | TRBJ2-3 | TRBV28
CASSLKGQSAQYF | TRBD1 | TRBJ2-5 | TRBV7-6
CATSGNKEGYTF | - | TRBJ1-2 | TRBV24-1
CASSTGLPASTQYF | TRBD2 | TRBJ2-3 | TRBV7-3
CASSQDMGAGLAGPTGELFF | TRBD2 | - | TRBV14
CASSSYRVEETQYF | - | TRBJ2-5 | TRBV7-9
CASSAQGPGTQYF | - | - | TRBV5-4
CASSLAGGTDTQYF | TRBD2 | TRBJ2-3 | TRBV9
CASSLQGEVYEQYF | TRBD1 | - | TRBV5-1
CASSWDQGGGYTF | TRBD1 | TRBJ1-2 | TRBV7-6
CASSHSSGRLVRREYF | - | TRBJ2-3 | TRBV7-9
CASSQDLVLSYNSPLHF | - | TRBJ2-4 | TRBV4-3